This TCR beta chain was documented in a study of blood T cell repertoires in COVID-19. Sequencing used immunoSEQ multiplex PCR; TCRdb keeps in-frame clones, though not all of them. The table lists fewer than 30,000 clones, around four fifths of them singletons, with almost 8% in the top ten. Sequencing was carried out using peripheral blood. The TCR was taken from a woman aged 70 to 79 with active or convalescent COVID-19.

CDR3 protein: CASSEPKLAGGLGLYNEQFF. The CDR3 DNA follows: TGTGCCAGCAGTGAACCAAAACTAGCGGGAGGCCTAGGGCTGTACAATGAGCAGTTCTTC. This chain joins TRBV2 and TRBJ2-1, with 12 positions matching TRBD2. V shed 2 bases, J shed 4 bases, and the junction held 15 bases outside the gene matches. This CDR3 contains 20 residues. Germline CDR1 is SNHLY and CDR2 is FYNNEI.